Following are 3 T cell receptor beta chains from one sample sequenced in a study of shared clonotypes between healthy human individuals. TCRdb's table, derived via immunoSEQ multiplex PCR, lists solely in-frame clones and lacks some. The sample contains about 1.5 million clones, under 99% of which appear only once. Sequenced: naive CD4+ T cells sorted from blood. Documented subset: CD45RA+ positively selected. All receptors derive from a man aged 25-45 years in good health.

This CDR3 reads CASSPTGGTYNEQFF. The CDR3 DNA is TGTGCCAGCAGCCCTACAGGAGGAACCTACAATGAGCAGTTCTTC. V usage is TRBV14 and J usage is TRBJ2-1; D might be TRBD1 or TRBD2, each matching 5 bases. The CDR3 runs to 15 residues. The V end was cut by 4 bases, the J end by 2 bases, with 12 bases between. Germline-derived CDR1 and CDR2 are SGHDN and FVKESK.

J is TRBJ1-1 and V is TRBV18; D call uncertain. Germline assignment: CDR1 KGHSH and CDR2 LQKENI. V lost 2 bases and J 0 bases, leaving 10 bases between the germline ends. The CDR3 is 15 amino acids. CDR3 protein: CASSPWGGVNTEAFF. The CDR3 DNA is TGTGCCAGCTCACCATGGGGTGGCGTGAACACTGAAGCTTTCTTT.

The chain uses TRBV10-1 and TRBJ2-5; D not certain. CDR1 is WNHNN and CDR2 is SYGVQD in the germline V gene (reference sequence). CDR3 length equals 13 residues. V was pared by 2 bases and J by 6 bases, with 10 bases between. The CDR3 nucleotides read TGCGCCAGCAGTGAGAGCCCCCACCAGACCCAGTACTTC. Translation gives CASSESPHQTQYF.